This TCR beta chain derives from a study of T cell responses to AZD1222 COVID-19 vaccine. This table comes from immunoSEQ multiplex PCR, and its TCRdb copy is limited to in-frame clones, with some not included. The sample gives around 180,000 clones, around 93% of which show up once; roughly a tenth is in the top ten. CDR3 length: 15 amino acids. Germline V gene sequence: CDR1 LGHDT, CDR2 YNNKEL (reference sequence). To note about this clone: At one boundary the junction diverges from the germline segment, which might be a read error.

This TCR derives from an adult in good health. This chain links TRBV3-1 (or the pseudogene TRBV3-2) with TRBJ1-4; perhaps TRBD1 as D (5 bases). The specimen was peripheral blood, collected on day 0 of AZD1222 vaccination. CDR3 amino acids: CASSFPPGPKEKLFF. CDR3 nucleotide sequence: TGTGCCAGCAGCTTTCCGCCGGGACCTAAAGAAAAACTGTTTTTT.